This TCR beta chain was found in a study of cytomegalovirus exposure and HLA in healthy donors. Primers for the PCR totalled 60 Vbeta and 13 Jbeta. Here immunoSEQ multiplex PCR was the method, and the copy in TCRdb shows in-frame clones only, minus some. This table has some 100,000 clones, approximately 56% appearing once. This CDR3 has 16 amino acids. The V and J ends lost 5 bases and 8 bases, in that order; junction bases with no gene match: 11. The germline gives CDR1 SGHTA, CDR2 FQGNSA. The source is a woman younger than 45 in good health and CMV-seropositive. The chain combines TRBV7-2 with TRBJ1-4; 10 nucleotides match TRBD1. Material: PBMCs. The CDR3 here is CASSTRAGQGYEKLFF. CDR3 coding DNA: TGTGCCAGCAGCACAAGAGCGGGACAGGGGTACGAAAAACTGTTTTTT.